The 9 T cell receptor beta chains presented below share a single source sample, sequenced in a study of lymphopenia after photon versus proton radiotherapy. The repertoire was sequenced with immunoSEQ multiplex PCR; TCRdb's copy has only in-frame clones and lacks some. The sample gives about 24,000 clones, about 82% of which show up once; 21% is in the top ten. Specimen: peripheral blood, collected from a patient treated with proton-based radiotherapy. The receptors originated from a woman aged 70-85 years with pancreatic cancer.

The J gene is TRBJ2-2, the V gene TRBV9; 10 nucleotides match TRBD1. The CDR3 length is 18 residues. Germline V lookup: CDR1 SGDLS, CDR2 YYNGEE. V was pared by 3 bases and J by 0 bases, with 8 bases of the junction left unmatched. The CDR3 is CASSAPGQGSTNTGELFF. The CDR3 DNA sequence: TGTGCCAGCAGCGCTCCGGGACAGGGGTCTACGAACACCGGGGAGCTGTTTTTT.

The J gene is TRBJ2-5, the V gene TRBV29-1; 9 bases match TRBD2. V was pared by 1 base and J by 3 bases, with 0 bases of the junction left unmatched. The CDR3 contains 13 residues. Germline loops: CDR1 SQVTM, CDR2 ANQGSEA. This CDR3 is CSVEGTSEETQYF. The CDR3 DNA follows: TGCAGCGTTGAAGGGACTAGCGAAGAGACCCAGTACTTC.

The CDR3 DNA follows: TGTGCCAGCAGCAGACCCGAGGGGACCCAGTACTTC. Protein product: CASSRPEGTQYF. This sequence joins TRBV7-2 and TRBJ2-5; D perhaps matches TRBD2 (5 bases). V dropped 5 bases and J dropped 7 bases, with 11 bases sitting between them. Germline V lookup: CDR1 SGHTA, CDR2 FQGNSA. CDR3 size: 12 residues. Complete variable domain (other parts from reference TRBV7-2 and TRBJ2-5): GAGVSQSPSNKVTEKGKDVELRCDPISGHTALYWYRQSLGQGLEFLIYFQGNSAPDKSGLPSDRFSAERTGGSVSTLTIQRTQQEDSAVYLCASSRPEGTQYFGPGTRLLVL.

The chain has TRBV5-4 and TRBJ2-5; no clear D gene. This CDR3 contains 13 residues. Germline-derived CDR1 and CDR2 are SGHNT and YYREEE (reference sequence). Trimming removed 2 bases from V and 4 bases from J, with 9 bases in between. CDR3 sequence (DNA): TGTGCCAGCAGCTTTACTCTCTTAGAGACCCAGTACTTC. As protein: CASSFTLLETQYF.

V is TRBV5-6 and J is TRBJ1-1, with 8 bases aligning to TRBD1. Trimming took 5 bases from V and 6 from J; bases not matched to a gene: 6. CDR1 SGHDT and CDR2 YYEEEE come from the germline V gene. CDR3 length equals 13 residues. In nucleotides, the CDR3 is TGTGCCAGCAGGCCCGGACAGGGACCTGAAGCTTTCTTT. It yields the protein CASRPGQGPEAFF.

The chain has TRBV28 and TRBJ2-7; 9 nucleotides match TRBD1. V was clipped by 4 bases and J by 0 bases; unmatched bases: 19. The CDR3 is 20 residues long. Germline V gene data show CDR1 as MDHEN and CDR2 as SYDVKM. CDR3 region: CASSSGGQGLSITASYEQYF. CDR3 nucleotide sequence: TGTGCCAGCAGTTCGGGGGGACAGGGATTATCTATTACTGCCTCCTACGAGCAGTACTTC.

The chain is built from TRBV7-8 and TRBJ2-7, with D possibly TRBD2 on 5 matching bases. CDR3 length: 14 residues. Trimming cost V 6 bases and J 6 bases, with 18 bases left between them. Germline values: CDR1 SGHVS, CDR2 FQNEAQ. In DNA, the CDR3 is TGTGCCAGCAGTCCGACTCTCCCGAGCGGCGAGCAGTACTTC. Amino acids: CASSPTLPSGEQYF.

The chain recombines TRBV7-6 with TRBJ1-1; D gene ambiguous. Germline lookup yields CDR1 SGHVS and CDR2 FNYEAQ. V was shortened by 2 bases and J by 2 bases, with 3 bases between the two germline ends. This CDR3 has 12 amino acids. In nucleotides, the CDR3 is TGTGCCAGCAGCTTACAAAACACTGAAGCTTTCTTT. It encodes CASSLQNTEAFF.

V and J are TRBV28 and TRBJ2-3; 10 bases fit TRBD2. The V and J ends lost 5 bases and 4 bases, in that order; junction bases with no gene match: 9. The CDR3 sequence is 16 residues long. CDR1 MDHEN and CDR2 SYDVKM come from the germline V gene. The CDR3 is CASSTNSGRTPDTQYF. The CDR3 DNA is TGTGCCAGCAGTACGAATAGCGGGAGGACCCCAGATACGCAGTATTTT.